The rows below give T cell receptor beta chains drawn from one sample of a study of radiotherapy plus CTLA-4 blockade in lung cancer. TCRdb keeps only in-frame clones here, not all; method: immunoSEQ multiplex PCR. The sample carries around 120,000 clones, roughly 74% recorded once. Sequencing was performed on peripheral blood, taken from a patient treated with radiotherapy plus ipilimumab. The origin of the receptors is a human donor with non-small cell lung cancer who had a partial response to radiotherapy plus ipilimumab. Each CDR3 is given with its conserved first and last residue. Each record gives: clone size, J gene, CDR3 length, D gene, V gene, CDR3 protein, CDR3 DNA. D genes are given only for firm matches. Rows may omit the clone size; those that give it use once, few, many or a size class.

size: NA
J: TRBJ2-3
length: 14
D: TRBD2
V: TRBV28
CDR3: CASSPGGVPDTQYF
DNA: TGTGCCAGCAGCCCCGGGGGGGTCCCAGATACGCAGTATTTT

size: NA
J: TRBJ2-7
length: 15
D: NA
V: TRBV7-6
CDR3: CASSLMEISSYEQYF
DNA: TGTGCCAGCAGCTTGATGGAGATTAGCTCCTACGAGCAGTACTTC

size: NA
J: TRBJ2-1
length: 15
D: NA
V: TRBV6-5
CDR3: CASSYSVSSYNEQFF
DNA: TGTGCCAGCAGTTACAGCGTTAGCTCCTACAATGAGCAGTTCTTC

size: NA
J: TRBJ2-1
length: 16
D: TRBD2
V: TRBV9
CDR3: CASSLTSGRFQGEQFF
DNA: TGTGCCAGCAGCTTGACTAGCGGGAGGTTTCAGGGTGAGCAGTTCTTC

size: NA
J: TRBJ2-3
length: 15
D: TRBD1
V: TRBV5-1
CDR3: CASSSQGGPGDTQYF
DNA: TGCGCCAGCAGCTCACAAGGGGGCCCGGGAGATACGCAGTATTTT

size: NA
J: TRBJ2-2
length: 12
D: NA
V: TRBV9
CDR3: CASSVNSGELFF
DNA: TGTGCCAGCAGCGTAAACTCGGGGGAGCTGTTTTTT

size: NA
J: TRBJ2-5
length: 16
D: TRBD2
V: TRBV30
CDR3: CAWSVAGTSGRETQYF
DNA: TGTGCCTGGAGTGTAGCTGGGACTAGCGGGAGGGAGACCCAGTACTTC

size: few
J: TRBJ1-3
length: 15
D: NA
V: TRBV10-2
CDR3: CASSESTLLGDTIYF
DNA: TGCGCCAGCAGTGAGTCGACTCTTTTAGGGGACACCATATATTTT

size: NA
J: TRBJ1-1
length: 13
D: NA
V: TRBV4-3
CDR3: CATSPGLNTEAFF
DNA: TGCGCCACCTCTCCAGGGCTAAACACTGAAGCTTTCTTT

size: NA
J: TRBJ1-2
length: 16
D: TRBD1
V: TRBV28
CDR3: CASTGSGGRLVYGYTF
DNA: TGTGCCAGCACCGGGTCAGGGGGACGTCTCGTCTATGGCTACACCTTC

size: NA
J: TRBJ2-2
length: 18
D: TRBD2
V: TRBV25-1
CDR3: CASSQWAASGRRAGELFF
DNA: TGTGCCAGCAGTCAGTGGGCCGCTAGCGGGAGAAGGGCCGGGGAGCTGTTTTTT

size: NA
J: TRBJ1-1
length: 12
D: NA
V: TRBV2
CDR3: CASSDRGTEAFF
DNA: TGTGCCAGCAGTGATCGGGGGACTGAAGCTTTCTTT

size: NA
J: TRBJ1-5
length: 14
D: TRBD1
V: TRBV7-6
CDR3: CASSLGQSNQPQHF
DNA: TGTGCCAGCAGCTTGGGACAGAGCAATCAGCCCCAGCATTTT

size: NA
J: TRBJ1-1
length: 19
D: TRBD1
V: TRBV5-1
CDR3: CASSSLPGQGASMNTEAFF
DNA: TGCGCCAGCAGCTCGCTACCGGGACAGGGGGCGTCCATGAACACTGAAGCTTTCTTT

size: NA
J: TRBJ1-4
length: 14
D: NA
V: TRBV28
CDR3: CASGLTAPNEKLFF
DNA: TGTGCCAGCGGCCTTACAGCTCCTAATGAAAAACTGTTTTTT

size: NA
J: TRBJ2-3
length: 13
D: NA
V: TRBV12-5
CDR3: CASSGDGTDTQYF
DNA: TGTGCTAGTTCGGGAGATGGCACAGATACGCAGTATTTT

size: NA
J: TRBJ1-1
length: 13
D: NA
V: TRBV10-2
CDR3: CASSEQWNTEAFF
DNA: TGCGCCAGCAGTGAACAGTGGAACACTGAAGCTTTCTTT

size: few
J: TRBJ2-6
length: 17
D: TRBD1
V: TRBV9
CDR3: CASSPRQGSSGANVLTF
DNA: TGTGCCAGCAGCCCCCGACAGGGCAGCTCTGGGGCCAACGTCCTGACTTTC

size: few
J: TRBJ2-5
length: 13
D: TRBD1
V: TRBV6-1
CDR3: CASRWDRGETQYF
DNA: TGTGCCAGCAGATGGGACAGGGGAGAGACCCAGTACTTC

size: NA
J: TRBJ1-2
length: 13
D: TRBD1
V: TRBV10-3
CDR3: CAISEDRGDGYTF
DNA: TGTGCCATCAGTGAGGACAGGGGGGATGGCTACACCTTC

size: NA
J: TRBJ2-7
length: 13
D: NA
V: TRBV18
CDR3: CASSLQDSYEQYF
DNA: TGTGCCAGCTCACTGCAGGACAGCTACGAGCAGTACTTC

size: NA
J: TRBJ1-1
length: 13
D: NA
V: TRBV6-5
CDR3: CASSGRAATEAFF
DNA: TGTGCCAGCAGTGGCAGGGCGGCCACTGAAGCTTTCTTT

size: few
J: TRBJ2-1
length: 13
D: NA
V: TRBV27
CDR3: CASTRGTGNEQFF
DNA: TGTGCCAGCACCCGCGGGACCGGCAATGAGCAGTTCTTC

size: NA
J: TRBJ1-2
length: 16
D: NA
V: TRBV5-1
CDR3: CASLPTTGNSNYGYTF
DNA: TGCGCCAGCCTACCTACTACAGGCAATTCTAACTATGGCTACACCTTC

size: NA
J: TRBJ2-2
length: 15
D: NA
V: TRBV2
CDR3: CASAWVGTNTGELFF
DNA: TGTGCCAGCGCTTGGGTCGGGACTAACACCGGGGAGCTGTTTTTT

size: NA
J: TRBJ2-6
length: 18
D: NA
V: TRBV5-1
CDR3: CASSLAGLRLAGANVLTF
DNA: TGCGCCAGCAGCTTGGCCGGTCTTAGACTCGCTGGGGCCAACGTCCTGACTTTC